Detailed here is one T cell receptor (beta chain). Antigen unknown. Peripheral blood from each donor was collected in a volume of approximately 10 milliliters. These data come from a study of blood T cells in healthy people across ages. Study as a whole: Every two T cells gave about one barcoded beta molecule via template switching. Study-wide findings and caveats: Aged donors had fewer naive CD4+ cells and lower diversity than long-lived donors. Age advanced and TCR beta diversity per million T cells fell, roughly linearly.

A sample-barcoded 5' primer and a J-beta primer mix were used in a second PCR of roughly 6 to 11 cycles. TCRdb re-called the 5' RACE reads through MiXCR, storing one row per CDR3 protein. This repertoire shows 800,000 or so distinct CDR3 sequences, 60% to 80% found once; its top ten account for about 30%. This sequence was found in a man aged 25-45 years in good health. The sequencing input was blood.

The DNA for the CDR3 is TGTGCCAGCTGGGGTCAGGGGAACACCGGGGAGCTGTTTTTT. As protein: CASWGQGNTGELFF. The V and J genes are TRBV12-3 or TRBV12-4 and TRBJ2-2; D may be TRBD1 (5 bases). The CDR3 loop spans 14 amino acids. V lost 8 bases and J lost 1, with 11 bases in between.